This TCR beta chain was recorded in a study of cytomegalovirus exposure and HLA in healthy donors. Amplification used 60 Vbeta primers and 13 Jbeta primers. Libraries were prepared by immunoSEQ multiplex PCR; TCRdb keeps only in-frame clonotypes and omits some of them. The sample has tens of thousands of clones, 7.6% seen once; the top ten hold about 2.3%. Sequenced material: PBMCs. The source is a man in his fifties or sixties in good health and CMV-seronegative.

The CDR3 here is CASSLGGGSYNEQFF. The DNA of the CDR3 is TGTGCCAGCAGCTTAGGGGGGGGCTCCTACAATGAGCAGTTCTTC. The rearrangement links TRBV11-3 to TRBJ2-1; TRBD2 agrees at 7 bases. CDR3 size: 15 residues. Germline assignment: CDR1 SGHNT and CDR2 YENEEA. Trimming at V came to 1 base and at J to 0 bases, leaving 0 bases not matched to a gene.